The entry below gives a single TCR beta chain sequence along with its context. Per the original data handling: Cell counts per sample came from amplifying reference gene primers. Measured with immunoSEQ multiplex PCR; TCRdb has only the in-frame clones, and not every one. D and trimming come from the DNA, and the V and J calls and clone size come from that table. The sample yields some 250,000 clones, over 70% seen once. The sample is drawn from a study of blood T cell repertoires in COVID-19. Study overall: Whether acute or convalescent, the COVID-19 samples came from the United States, Italy and Spain. Nucleic acid was either cDNA or gDNA, and it came from T cells, B-cell-depleted T cells, or PBMCs.

Germline V lookup: CDR1 MDHEN, CDR2 SYDVKM. Trimming stripped 2 bases from V and 5 bases from J, with 15 bases between. This CDR3 has 16 residues. The receptor was isolated from a woman aged 80 or over with acute or convalescent COVID-19. J is TRBJ2-2 and V is TRBV28; D is uncertain. The sample taken for sequencing was peripheral blood. In DNA, the CDR3 is TGTGCCAGCAGTTTAGTCGCCCTAGAACGAACCGGGGAGCTGTTTTTT. It specifies CASSLVALERTGELFF.